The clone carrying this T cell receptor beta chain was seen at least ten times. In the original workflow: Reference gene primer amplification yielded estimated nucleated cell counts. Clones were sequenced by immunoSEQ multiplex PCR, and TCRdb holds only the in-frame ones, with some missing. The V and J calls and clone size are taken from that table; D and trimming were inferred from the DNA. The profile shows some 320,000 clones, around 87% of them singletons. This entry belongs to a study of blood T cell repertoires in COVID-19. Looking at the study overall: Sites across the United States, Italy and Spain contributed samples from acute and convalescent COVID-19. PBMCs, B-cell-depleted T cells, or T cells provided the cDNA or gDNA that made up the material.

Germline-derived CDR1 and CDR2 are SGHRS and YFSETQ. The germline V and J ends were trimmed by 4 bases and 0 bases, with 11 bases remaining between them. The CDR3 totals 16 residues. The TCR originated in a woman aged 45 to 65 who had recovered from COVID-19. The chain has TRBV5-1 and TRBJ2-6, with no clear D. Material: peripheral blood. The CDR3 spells CASSVDRFSGANVLTF. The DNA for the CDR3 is TGCGCCAGCAGCGTGGACCGGTTCTCTGGGGCCAACGTCCTGACTTTC.